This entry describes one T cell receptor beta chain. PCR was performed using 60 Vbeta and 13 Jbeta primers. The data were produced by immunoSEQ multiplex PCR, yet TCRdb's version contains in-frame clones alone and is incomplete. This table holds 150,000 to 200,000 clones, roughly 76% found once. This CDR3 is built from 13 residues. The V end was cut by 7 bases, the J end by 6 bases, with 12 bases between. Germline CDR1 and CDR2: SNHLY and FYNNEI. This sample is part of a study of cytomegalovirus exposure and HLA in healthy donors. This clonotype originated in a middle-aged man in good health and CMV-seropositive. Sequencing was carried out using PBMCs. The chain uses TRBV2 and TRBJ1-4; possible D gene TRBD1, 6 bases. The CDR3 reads CASIATGYEKLFF. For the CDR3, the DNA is TGTGCCAGCATAGCCACAGGGTATGAAAAACTGTTTTTT.